A selection of T cell receptor beta chains follows, all from one sample in a study of control samples from healthy donors and cancer patients. This table comes from immunoSEQ multiplex PCR, and its TCRdb copy is limited to in-frame clones, with some not included. The data show 100,000 to 150,000 clones, with roughly 87% seen just once and more than 1.5% held by the top ten. The specimen was blood. The receptor set was obtained from a man between 18 and 35 years old in good health. CDR3s include the opening cysteine and the closing phenylalanine or tryptophan. D genes are given only for firm matches. The size of a clone is reported for some rows only, either as once, few or many, or as a class for expanded clones.

CDR3: CAWSVTVGRSYNSPLHF; DNA: TGTGCCTGGAGTGTGACAGTCGGAAGGTCCTATAATTCACCCCTCCACTTT; V: TRBV30; size: few; length: 17; J: TRBJ1-6; D: .
CDR3: CASSATGREQYF; DNA: TGTGCCAGCTCAGCCACAGGGCGCGAGCAGTACTTC; V: TRBV18; size: .; length: 12; J: TRBJ2-7; D: .
CDR3: CASSSRQDSNQPQHF; DNA: TGTGCCAGCAGTTCAAGACAGGATAGCAATCAGCCCCAGCATTTT; V: TRBV7-9; size: .; length: 15; J: TRBJ1-5; D: .
CDR3: CASSVQGGVLNYGYTF; DNA: TGTGCCAGCAGCGTACAAGGGGGAGTGCTTAACTATGGCTACACCTTC; V: TRBV9; size: .; length: 16; J: TRBJ1-2; D: .
CDR3: CSVVRSASSETQYF; DNA: TGCAGCGTTGTACGGAGCGCGAGTTCGGAGACCCAGTACTTC; V: TRBV29-1; size: .; length: 14; J: TRBJ2-5; D: .
CDR3: CASSLEGTGEDTQYF; DNA: TGCGCCAGCAGCTTGGAGGGGACAGGGGAAGATACGCAGTATTTT; V: TRBV5-1; size: .; length: 15; J: TRBJ2-3; D: TRBD1
CDR3: CASSLPPSGSRTHEQYF; DNA: TGTGCCAGCAGCTTACCCCCTAGCGGGAGCCGAACCCACGAGCAGTACTTC; V: TRBV7-6; size: few; length: 17; J: TRBJ2-7; D: TRBD2
CDR3: CASSSDSGSYNEQFF; DNA: TGTGCCAGCAGCTCCGACAGTGGATCCTACAATGAGCAGTTCTTC; V: TRBV7-3; size: .; length: 15; J: TRBJ2-1; D: .
CDR3: CAWSFTQGTEAFF; DNA: TGTGCCTGGAGTTTCACACAGGGGACTGAAGCTTTCTTT; V: TRBV30; size: .; length: 13; J: TRBJ1-1; D: TRBD1
CDR3: CATNRDWTYNEQFF; DNA: TGTGCCACTAACAGGGACTGGACCTACAATGAGCAGTTCTTC; V: TRBV6-5; size: .; length: 14; J: TRBJ2-1; D: .
CDR3: CASSLNRGNIQYF; DNA: TGTGCCAGCAGCCTAAACAGGGGAAACATTCAGTACTTC; V: TRBV14; size: .; length: 13; J: TRBJ2-4; D: TRBD1
CDR3: CASSELSAATYEQYF; DNA: TGTGCCAGCAGTGAACTCTCAGCGGCAACCTACGAGCAGTACTTC; V: TRBV6-1; size: .; length: 15; J: TRBJ2-7; D: .
CDR3: CASRYISRDRGSYEQYF; DNA: TGTGCCAGCAGATATATTTCCAGGGACAGGGGCTCCTACGAGCAGTACTTC; V: TRBV27; size: .; length: 17; J: TRBJ2-7; D: TRBD1
CDR3: CSVEDRAGATNYGYTF; DNA: TGCAGCGTTGAAGATCGGGCGGGGGCTACTAACTATGGCTACACCTTC; V: TRBV29-1; size: .; length: 16; J: TRBJ1-2; D: .
CDR3: CASSDTSYTEAFF; DNA: TGTGCCAGCAGCGACACATCCTACACTGAAGCTTTCTTT; V: TRBV6-5; size: .; length: 13; J: TRBJ1-1; D: .
CDR3: CASSLGGQFSYEQYF; DNA: TGTGCCAGCAGCTTGGGAGGGCAGTTTTCCTACGAGCAGTACTTC; V: TRBV5-4; size: once; length: 15; J: TRBJ2-7; D: .
CDR3: CASSGSGSSYNEQFF; DNA: TGCGCCAGCTCAGGTAGCGGGAGTTCCTACAATGAGCAGTTCTTC; V: TRBV5-1; size: .; length: 15; J: TRBJ2-1; D: TRBD2
CDR3: CAIPSRDRISGDQYF; DNA: TGTGCCATCCCGAGCCGGGACAGGATCTCCGGGGACCAGTACTTC; V: TRBV7-9; size: .; length: 15; J: TRBJ2-5; D: TRBD1
CDR3: CASIGEDRADYGYTF; DNA: TGTGCCAGCATCGGGGAGGACAGGGCCGACTATGGCTACACCTTC; V: TRBV2; size: .; length: 15; J: TRBJ1-2; D: TRBD1
CDR3: CASSLDGPHYEQYF; DNA: TGCGCCAGCAGCTTGGATGGTCCTCACTACGAGCAGTACTTC; V: TRBV5-1; size: .; length: 14; J: TRBJ2-7; D: .
CDR3: CASSGQSNTGELFF; DNA: TGCGCCAGCAGCGGACAGTCGAACACCGGGGAGCTGTTTTTT; V: TRBV5-1; size: .; length: 14; J: TRBJ2-2; D: .
CDR3: CASSSRENTEAFF; DNA: TGTGCCAGCAGCTCCCGCGAGAACACTGAAGCTTTCTTT; V: TRBV11-3; size: .; length: 13; J: TRBJ1-1; D: .
CDR3: CASSWAATNEKLFF; DNA: TGCGCCAGCAGTTGGGCGGCAACTAATGAAAAACTGTTTTTT; V: TRBV5-1; size: .; length: 14; J: TRBJ1-4; D: .
CDR3: CASYGQGFTGELFF; DNA: TGTGCCAGTTATGGACAGGGTTTCACCGGGGAGCTGTTTTTT; V: TRBV28; size: .; length: 14; J: TRBJ2-2; D: TRBD1
CDR3: CASSQKGSGKGHEQYF; DNA: TGTGCCAGCAGCCAAAAAGGGAGCGGGAAGGGCCACGAGCAGTACTTC; V: TRBV3-1/TRBV3-2; size: .; length: 16; J: TRBJ2-7; D: TRBD2
CDR3: CAGQGTGELFF; DNA: TGTGCCGGACAGGGGACCGGGGAGCTGTTTTTT; V: TRBV5-4; size: .; length: 11; J: TRBJ2-2; D: TRBD1
CDR3: CSSGGTPKETQYF; DNA: TGCAGCTCTGGGGGGACGCCGAAAGAGACCCAGTACTTC; V: TRBV29-1; size: .; length: 13; J: TRBJ2-5; D: .
CDR3: CASSLGTVSPLHF; DNA: TGTGCCAGCAGTTTAGGGACGGTCTCGCCCCTCCACTTT; V: TRBV28; size: .; length: 13; J: TRBJ1-6; D: .
CDR3: CASKKLAGDWNEQYF; DNA: TGTGCCAGCAAAAAACTAGCGGGAGACTGGAACGAGCAGTACTTC; V: TRBV4-2; size: .; length: 15; J: TRBJ2-7; D: TRBD2
CDR3: CASSLRGVFSGNTIYF; DNA: TGCGCCAGCAGCTTGCGGGGAGTCTTTTCTGGAAACACCATATATTTT; V: TRBV5-1; size: few; length: 16; J: TRBJ1-3; D: .
CDR3: CASSRDRQTEAFF; DNA: TGTGCCAGCAGTCGGGACAGACAGACTGAAGCTTTCTTT; V: TRBV7-3; size: .; length: 13; J: TRBJ1-1; D: TRBD1
CDR3: CASSLDRTTDTQYF; DNA: TGTGCCAGCAGCTTAGATAGGACAACAGATACGCAGTATTTT; V: TRBV11-2; size: .; length: 14; J: TRBJ2-3; D: .
CDR3: CASSYEPQSYEQYF; DNA: TGTGCCAGCAGTTACGAGCCCCAGTCCTACGAGCAGTACTTC; V: TRBV6-6; size: .; length: 14; J: TRBJ2-7; D: .
CDR3: CASSVLKSYGYTF; DNA: TGTGCCAGCAGCGTCCTCAAGTCATATGGCTACACCTTC; V: TRBV28; size: .; length: 13; J: TRBJ1-2; D: .
CDR3: CASSFGDRYQETQYF; DNA: TGTGCCAGCAGTTTTGGAGACCGGTACCAAGAGACCCAGTACTTC; V: TRBV27; size: .; length: 15; J: TRBJ2-5; D: .
CDR3: CASKRGDTEAFF; DNA: TGTGCCAGCAAGAGGGGAGATACTGAAGCTTTCTTT; V: TRBV12-3/TRBV12-4; size: .; length: 12; J: TRBJ1-1; D: .
CDR3: CASRQGNEQYF; DNA: TGTGCCAGCAGACAGGGAAACGAGCAGTACTTC; V: TRBV27; size: .; length: 11; J: TRBJ2-7; D: .
CDR3: CASRGSGSSAKNIQYF; DNA: TGTGCCAGTAGGGGTAGCGGGAGTTCGGCCAAAAACATTCAGTACTTC; V: TRBV19; size: .; length: 16; J: TRBJ2-4; D: TRBD2
CDR3: CSVDSGVPGLNTEAFF; DNA: TGCAGCGTTGACTCAGGGGTCCCCGGGTTGAACACTGAAGCTTTCTTT; V: TRBV29-1; size: .; length: 16; J: TRBJ1-1; D: .
CDR3: CASSVSRGGINSPLHF; DNA: TGTGCCAGCAGCGTCAGTAGGGGAGGAATTAATTCACCCCTCCACTTT; V: TRBV9; size: many; length: 16; J: TRBJ1-6; D: .
CDR3: CASRVGTDTQYF; DNA: TGTGCCAGCAGGGTCGGCACAGATACGCAGTATTTT; V: TRBV2; size: .; length: 12; J: TRBJ2-3; D: .
CDR3: CASSEWGQGYTF; DNA: TGTGCCAGCAGTGAATGGGGGCAGGGCTACACCTTC; V: TRBV2; size: once; length: 12; J: TRBJ1-2; D: .
CDR3: CASSHESGSADTQYF; DNA: TGTGCCAGCAGCCATGAGTCGGGGAGTGCAGATACGCAGTATTTT; V: TRBV7-3; size: .; length: 15; J: TRBJ2-3; D: .
CDR3: CASSMGTGGSYEQYF; DNA: TGTGCCAGTAGTATGGGGACAGGGGGTTCCTACGAGCAGTACTTC; V: TRBV19; size: once; length: 15; J: TRBJ2-7; D: TRBD1
CDR3: CATHRAGPGEAFF; DNA: TGTGCCACCCATAGGGCCGGTCCCGGGGAAGCTTTCTTT; V: TRBV27; size: .; length: 13; J: TRBJ1-1; D: .
CDR3: CASSLERPSSSYEQYF; DNA: TGTGCCAGCAGTTTAGAGCGTCCCTCGAGCTCCTACGAGCAGTACTTC; V: TRBV27; size: .; length: 16; J: TRBJ2-7; D: .
CDR3: CASSLDPPSGNTIYF; DNA: TGTGCCAGCAGCCTGGACCCTCCCTCTGGAAACACCATATATTTT; V: TRBV7-8; size: .; length: 15; J: TRBJ1-3; D: .
CDR3: CASSSGRSLAISYEQYF; DNA: TGTGCCAGCAGCTCAGGACGATCATTAGCCATATCCTACGAGCAGTACTTC; V: TRBV12-1; size: .; length: 17; J: TRBJ2-7; D: .
CDR3: CASGSGQGFF; DNA: TGTGCCAGCGGGTCCGGACAGGGGTTCTTC; V: TRBV6-6; size: once; length: 10; J: TRBJ2-7; D: TRBD1
CDR3: CASSVEARTDTQYF; DNA: TGTGCCAGCAGCGTAGAAGCTCGCACAGATACGCAGTATTTT; V: TRBV9; size: .; length: 14; J: TRBJ2-3; D: .
CDR3: CASSSSSLGSPLHF; DNA: TGTGCCAGCAGCTCCAGCTCCCTGGGTTCACCCCTCCACTTT; V: TRBV5-4; size: few; length: 14; J: TRBJ1-6; D: .
CDR3: CATSRQSGRAGNEQFF; DNA: TGTGCCACCAGCAGGCAAAGCGGGAGGGCAGGAAATGAGCAGTTCTTC; V: TRBV15; size: .; length: 16; J: TRBJ2-1; D: TRBD2
CDR3: CAISEGQGVGKLFF; DNA: TGTGCCATCAGTGAGGGACAGGGGGTCGGAAAACTGTTTTTT; V: TRBV10-3; size: .; length: 14; J: TRBJ1-4; D: TRBD1
CDR3: CASSQGGSGAFF; DNA: TGTGCCAGCAGCCAAGGAGGGAGTGGAGCTTTCTTT; V: TRBV3-1/TRBV3-2; size: once; length: 12; J: TRBJ1-1; D: .
CDR3: CASSYDDNEQFF; DNA: TGTGCCAGCAGTTACGACGACAATGAGCAGTTCTTC; V: TRBV6-6; size: .; length: 12; J: TRBJ2-1; D: .